The 21 T cell receptor beta chains below all came from one sample that was sequenced in a study of shared clonotypes between healthy human individuals. Assay used: immunoSEQ multiplex PCR; TCRdb lists only in-frame clones, some missing. This sample has around 2,100,000 clones, with roughly 95% found just once. CD45RO-negative CD8 cells positively selected for CCR7 made up the naive population, which excluded terminally differentiated effector memory CD45RA+ cells. Sequenced sample: naive CD8+ T cells sorted from blood. Source of these receptors: a man younger than 35 in good health.

The chain uses TRBV4-1 and TRBJ2-7, with 9 bases matching TRBD1. After removal of 3 bases from V and 5 bases from J, the junction contained 11 bases not matched to a gene. Germline V gives CDR1 MGHRA, CDR2 YSYEKL. This CDR3 is built from 16 residues. The CDR3 loop reads CASSQDPGQGPHEQYF. The CDR3 nucleotides are TGCGCCAGCAGCCAGGACCCGGGACAGGGTCCTCACGAGCAGTACTTC.

V and J are TRBV21-1 and TRBJ2-2; the D call of TRBD2 is as the table states it, not checked on the DNA. TRBV21-1 is classified as a pseudogene. CDR3 length equals 16 residues. The CDR3 is CASSKGSGRAAGELFF. The CDR3 nucleotides read TGTGCCAGCAGCAAGGGTAGCGGGAGGGCCGCCGGGGAGCTGTTTTTT.

Remarks on this clone: This same CDR3 is encoded by further DNA sequences in the sample. This sequence joins TRBV7-9 and TRBJ2-6; D not certain. Germline V CDR1 and CDR2: SEHNR, FQNEAQ (reference sequence). Trimming took off 2 bases at V and 3 bases at J, with 8 bases between the two ends. The CDR3 extends over 15 amino acids. DNA for the CDR3: TGTGCCAGCAGCTTATCAGGTAGTGGGGCCAACGTCCTGACTTTC. Protein: CASSLSGSGANVLTF.

The chain joins TRBV18 to TRBJ1-2, with no clear D. The germline V and J ends were trimmed by 4 bases and 0 bases, with 21 bases remaining between them. The CDR3 contains 18 residues. CDR1 and CDR2 from the germline V gene are KGHSH and LQKENI. CDR3 sequence reads: CASSLKSLMAEANYGYTF. As DNA, the CDR3 is TGTGCCAGCTCACTGAAGAGTTTGATGGCAGAAGCTAACTATGGCTACACCTTC.

The rearrangement links TRBV13 to TRBJ1-1; D gene unclear. The CDR3 is made up of 16 amino acids. CDR1 and CDR2 from the germline V gene are PRHDT and FYEKMQ (reference sequence). Deletions cut 0 bases from V and 0 bases from J, with 11 bases between. CDR3 loop: CASSLGQEGLNTEAFF. In DNA form, the CDR3 reads TGTGCCAGCAGCTTAGGCCAAGAGGGCCTGAACACTGAAGCTTTCTTT. The full variable domain, completed using reference TRBV13 and TRBJ1-1, is AAGVIQSPRHLIKEKRETATLKCYPIPRHDTVYWYQQGPGQDPQFLISFYEKMQSDKGSIPDRFSAQQFSDYHSELNMSSLELGDSALYFCASSLGQEGLNTEAFFGQGTRLTVV.

The gene calls are TRBV5-1 and TRBJ1-1, with TRBD1 matching 7 bases. Trimming cost V 4 bases and J 1 base; bases outside gene matches: 4. The germline CDR1 and CDR2 sequences are SGHRS and YFSETQ. The CDR3 is 14 residues long. The CDR3 DNA follows: TGCGCCAGCAGCGCGACAGGGCCGAACACTGAAGCTTTCTTT. This sequence encodes CASSATGPNTEAFF. Combining the CDR3 with reference TRBV5-1 and TRBJ1-1 gives the whole variable domain KAGVTQTPRYLIKTRGQQVTLSCSPISGHRSVSWYQQTPGQGLQFLFEYFSETQRNKGNFPGRFSGRQFSNSRSEMNVSTLELGDSALYLCASSATGPNTEAFFGQGTRLTVV.

This chain connects TRBV9 to TRBJ2-7; 8 nucleotides align to TRBD2. CDR3 size: 14 residues. The germline gives CDR1 SGDLS, CDR2 YYNGEE. V dropped 4 bases and J dropped 6; count of bases not matched to a gene: 9. CDR3 region: CASSPGGLAIEQYF. CDR3 nucleotides: TGTGCCAGCAGCCCAGGAGGACTAGCTATCGAGCAGTACTTC.

V and J are TRBV6-6 and TRBJ2-7, with TRBD1 as a possible D gene (5 bases). Germline values: CDR1 MNHNY, CDR2 SVGAGI (reference sequence). Trimming took off 11 bases at V and 5 bases at J, with 16 bases between the two ends. The CDR3 contains 12 residues. The DNA for the CDR3 is TGTGCCGCTAGGGATGGGGCCGACGAGCAGTACTTC. Protein sequence: CAARDGADEQYF.

The chain is built from TRBV19 and TRBJ1-2; possibly TRBD1 for D (6 bases). CDR1 and CDR2 from the germline V gene are LNHDA and SQIVND (reference sequence). This CDR3 spans 17 amino acids. Trimming took 7 bases from V and 4 from J, leaving 25 bases between them. The DNA of the CDR3 is TGTGCCAGTACCTCTGGGGGGCCGTATTCTGGGCGCTATGGCTACACCTTC. Protein: CASTSGGPYSGRYGYTF.

The chain uses TRBV5-1 and TRBJ1-1; D is uncertain. The V and J ends lost 5 bases and 1 base respectively, with 12 bases between them. Germline V gene data show CDR1 as SGHRS and CDR2 as YFSETQ. The CDR3 length is 14 residues. The CDR3 is CASSGYGGNTEAFF. The CDR3 nucleotides read TGCGCCAGCAGTGGATATGGAGGGAACACTGAAGCTTTCTTT.

The V and J genes are TRBV6-1 and TRBJ2-1; 8 bases line up with TRBD1. CDR3 length: 13 amino acids. Germline V gene lookup returns CDR1 MNHNS and CDR2 SASEGT. J was trimmed by 9 bases and V by 3 bases; bases with no gene match: 4. The CDR3 DNA is TGTGCCAGCAGTGACTACAGGGGGAGTGAGCAGTTCTTC. Residues: CASSDYRGSEQFF.

In its sample, this clone was seen once. This chain links TRBV5-1 with TRBJ2-7; 9 bases line up with TRBD1. J gave up 2 bases and V 4 bases, and 7 bases lay outside the gene matches. Germline V gene sequence: CDR1 SGHRS, CDR2 YFSETQ. The CDR3 loop spans 15 amino acids. As DNA, the CDR3 is TGCGCCAGCAGCAATGGACAGGGGCCCCCCTACGAGCAGTACTTC. Residues: CASSNGQGPPYEQYF.

The CDR3 DNA follows: TGCGCCAGCAGCCAGTTCCTGGGACAGGGTTCCTACGAGCAGTACTTC. Its translation is CASSQFLGQGSYEQYF. The chain recombines TRBV4-3 with TRBJ2-7; TRBD1 matches at 9 bases. V was pared by 3 bases and J by 1 base, with 7 bases of the junction left unmatched. Germline loops: CDR1 LGHNA, CDR2 YSLEER. The CDR3 runs to 16 residues.

V usage is TRBV12-1 and J usage is TRBJ2-1; the table assigns TRBD2, which was not confirmed against the DNA. TRBV12-1 is designated a pseudogene. The CDR3 length is 15 residues. The CDR3 sequence: CASSSRLAGYNEQFF. CDR3 DNA sequence: TGTGCCAGCAGCTCGCGACTAGCGGGCTACAATGAGCAGTTCTTC.

The chain employs TRBV5-4 and TRBJ2-5; TRBD1 agrees at 7 bases. The CDR3 contains 16 residues. The germline V gene has CDR1 SGHNT and CDR2 YYREEE (reference sequence). Trimming removed 2 bases from V and 2 bases from J; junction bases left unmatched: 9. CDR3 DNA sequence: TGTGCCAGCAGCTTCGGGAAGGACAGGCTACAAGAGACCCAGTACTTC. Translating gives CASSFGKDRLQETQYF.

As regards this clone: Other nucleotide sequences from this sample produce the same CDR3. The chain uses TRBV9 and TRBJ2-7; the D gene is possibly TRBD2 (6 bases). This CDR3 region has 14 residues. Trimming removed 3 bases from V and 1 base from J, with 11 bases in between. Germline CDR1 SGDLS, CDR2 YYNGEE. The DNA of the CDR3 is TGTGCCAGCAGCGCCGTGGGGGGTTCCTACGAGCAGTACTTC. The encoded protein is CASSAVGGSYEQYF.

V is TRBV6-6 and J is TRBJ1-1; D remains ambiguous. Between the trimmed V and J ends, which lost 4 bases and 3 bases, there was a span of 12 bases. Germline V gene data show CDR1 as MNHNY and CDR2 as SVGAGI (reference sequence). CDR3 size: 14 residues. The CDR3 DNA is TGTGCCAGCAGTTCTGTGGGTGCGGACACTGAAGCTTTCTTT. This gives the protein CASSSVGADTEAFF.

With regard to this clone: Within the sample, other DNA sequences also encode this same CDR3. The CDR3 protein is CASSLDLETQYF. The CDR3 coding sequence is TGTGCCAGCAGCTTAGATCTGGAGACCCAGTACTTC. The J gene is TRBJ2-5, the V gene TRBV7-9; no clear D. Germline CDR1 is SEHNR and CDR2 is FQNEAQ (reference sequence). V lost 1 base and J 5 bases, leaving 5 bases between the germline ends. The CDR3 contains 12 residues.

J is TRBJ2-3 and V is TRBV7-9; D gene uncertain. CDR3 length: 13 residues. Germline-derived CDR1 and CDR2 are SEHNR and FQNEAQ (reference sequence). V lost 3 bases, J lost 4 bases, and 8 bases lay in between. In nucleotides, the CDR3 is TGTGCCAGCAGCTTCTCCTATTCAGATACGCAGTATTTT. It codes for CASSFSYSDTQYF.

CDR3 amino acids: CATTNLDEQYF. In DNA, the CDR3 is TGCGCCACCACGAATTTGGACGAGCAGTACTTC. The genes are TRBV10-2 and TRBJ2-7; D is unclear. CDR1 and CDR2 (germline): WSHSY, SAAADI. This CDR3 has 11 amino acids. Trimming cost V 10 bases and J 5 bases, with 12 bases left between them.

The chain recombines TRBV5-4 with TRBJ1-2; tentatively, D is TRBD1 (6 bases). Germline V gives CDR1 SGHNT, CDR2 YYREEE (reference sequence). The CDR3 runs 12 residues. V lost 0 bases, J lost 8 bases, and 8 bases lay in between. CDR3: CASSLGGLGYTF. The CDR3 bases are TGTGCCAGCAGCTTGGGGGGGCTCGGCTACACCTTC. Supplemented by reference TRBV5-4 and TRBJ1-2, the full variable domain reads ETGVTQSPTHLIKTRGQQVTLRCSSQSGHNTVSWYQQALGQGPQFIFQYYREEENGRGNFPPRFSGLQFPNYSSELNVNALELDDSALYLCASSLGGLGYTFGSGTRLTVV.